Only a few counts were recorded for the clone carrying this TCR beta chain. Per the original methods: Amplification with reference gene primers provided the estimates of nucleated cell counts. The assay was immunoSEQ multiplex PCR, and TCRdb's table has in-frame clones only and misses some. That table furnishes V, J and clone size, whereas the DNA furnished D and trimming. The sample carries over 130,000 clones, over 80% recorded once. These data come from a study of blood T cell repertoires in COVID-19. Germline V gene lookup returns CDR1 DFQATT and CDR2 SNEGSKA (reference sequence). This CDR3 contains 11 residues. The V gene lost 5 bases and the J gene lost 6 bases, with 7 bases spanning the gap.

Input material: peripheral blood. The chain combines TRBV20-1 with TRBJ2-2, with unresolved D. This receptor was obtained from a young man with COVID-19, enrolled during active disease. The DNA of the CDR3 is TGCAGTGCTCCAGAGGCCGGGGAGCTGTTTTTT. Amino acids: CSAPEAGELFF.